The clone carrying this T cell receptor (beta chain) has only one observation. TCRdb's table, derived via immunoSEQ multiplex PCR, lists solely in-frame clones and lacks some. The data contain tens of thousands of clones, roughly nine tenths of them singletons. This CDR3 is 14 amino acids long. V was cut by 10 bases and J by 3 bases, with 18 bases left in between. Germline V gives CDR1 MNHNS, CDR2 SASEGT. These data come from a study of technical replicates of blood from a few donors. This TCR derives from a human donor in good health. Some clones in this sample may be carry-over from other donors' samples. Sequenced input: PBMCs. The chain is built from TRBV6-1 and TRBJ1-1, with a weak D call TRBD1 (6 bases). The CDR3 is CATPSGGRDTEAFF. DNA of the CDR3: TGTGCCACCCCCTCCGGGGGGCGCGACACTGAAGCTTTCTTT.